This T cell receptor (beta chain) was recovered during a study of shared clonotypes between healthy human individuals. Deep-level settings were used for running the assay. Researchers divided each subset's genomic DNA evenly across several immunoSEQ plates. Approximately 29,000 T cell genomes, or around 300 ng DNA, went into replicate PCRs of unsorted PBMC. The data were produced by immunoSEQ multiplex PCR, yet TCRdb's version contains in-frame clones alone and is incomplete. Of 400,000 to 500,000 clones listed, 65% to 80% are singletons. Study outcomes and limitations: The genetic and exposure-history diversity represented was limited by few donors.

CDR1 and CDR2 (germline): MNHNY, SVGAGI (reference sequence). This CDR3 region has 16 residues. V was shortened by 3 bases and J by 0 bases, with 13 bases between the two germline ends. Regarding this clone: Its specificity is unknown.

The sample comprised PBMCs. This chain links TRBV6-6 with TRBJ2-3; TRBD2 is a possible D gene (5 bases). This TCR came from a woman in her thirties or forties in good health. Some clones in this sample may be carry-over from other donors' samples. CDR3 amino acids: CASSYRLATSTDTQYF. CDR3 coding DNA: TGTGCCAGCAGTTATCGTTTAGCGACTAGCACAGATACGCAGTATTTT.